The 18 T cell receptor beta chains presented below share a single source sample, sequenced in a study of cytomegalovirus exposure and HLA in healthy donors. The study ran its PCR with 60 Vbeta and 13 Jbeta primers. Sequenced by immunoSEQ multiplex PCR; TCRdb stores in-frame clones only, minus some. Among 210,000 or so clones listed, 75% to 80% were seen once. Sequencing input: PBMCs. The receptors stem from a man between 18 and 29 years old in good health and CMV-seronegative.

The V and J genes are TRBV10-3 and TRBJ2-1; TRBD2 aligns across 10 bases. This CDR3 has 16 residues. Germline trimming cut 0 bases from V and 2 bases from J; bases unmatched to any gene: 1. Germline loops: CDR1 ENHRY, CDR2 SYGVKD. CDR3 sequence reads: CAISESSGRAYNEQFF. CDR3 nucleotide sequence: TGTGCCATCAGTGAGTCGAGCGGGAGGGCCTACAATGAGCAGTTCTTC.

The rearrangement links TRBV11-3 to TRBJ1-3; TRBD1 agrees at 7 bases. Trimming took 2 bases from V and 0 from J; bases not matched to a gene: 10. Germline V gene data show CDR1 as SGHNT and CDR2 as YENEEA. CDR3 length: 18 amino acids. The CDR3 loop is CASSLSSWTGSSGNTIYF. The CDR3 nucleotides read TGTGCCAGCAGCTTATCTTCCTGGACAGGAAGCTCTGGAAACACCATATATTTT.

This clone was seen a single time. The chain recombines TRBV30 with TRBJ2-7; D is possibly TRBD1 (5 bases). The germline gives CDR1 GTSNPN, CDR2 SVGIG (reference sequence). V was pared by 1 base and J by 3 bases, with 10 bases between. This CDR3 is 13 amino acids long. The CDR3 coding sequence is TGTGCCTGGAGTGGGACACTTCACTACGAGCAGTACTTC. Protein product: CAWSGTLHYEQYF.

The rearrangement joins TRBV6-5 to TRBJ1-1; D is uncertain. The germline CDR1 and CDR2 sequences are MNHEY and SVGAGI. Trimming cost V 7 bases and J 1 base, with 16 bases left between them. The CDR3 runs to 15 residues. For the CDR3, the DNA is TGTGCCAGCAAGAGGCAGGCTCGGGAGAACACTGAAGCTTTCTTT. It translates to CASKRQARENTEAFF.

V and J are TRBV27 and TRBJ1-1; D remains ambiguous. Germline V CDR1 and CDR2: MNHEY, SMNVEV (reference sequence). V was clipped by 6 bases and J by 3 bases, with 11 bases between them. The CDR3 is made up of 13 amino acids. CDR3 loop: CASSTTGHTEAFF. In nucleotides, the CDR3 is TGTGCCAGCAGCACTACTGGCCACACTGAAGCTTTCTTT.

A few counts support this clone. The rearrangement uses TRBV9 and TRBJ2-1; weak D call: TRBD2 (6 bases). The germline gives CDR1 SGDLS, CDR2 YYNGEE. The CDR3 totals 16 residues. V shed 0 bases and J shed 3 bases, with 13 bases lying between them. The CDR3: CASSVEGRGLYNEQFF. CDR3 coding DNA: TGTGCCAGCAGCGTAGAAGGGCGGGGACTCTACAATGAGCAGTTCTTC.

The V and J genes are TRBV7-2 and TRBJ2-5; 9 positions agree with TRBD1. V lost 5 bases to trimming and J lost 1 base; unmatched junction nucleotides: 2. The germline CDR1 and CDR2 sequences are SGHTA and FQGNSA. The CDR3 spans 14 residues. The CDR3 loop reads CASSQTGGQETQYF. The DNA of the CDR3 is TGTGCCAGCAGCCAGACAGGGGGCCAAGAGACCCAGTACTTC. The full variable domain, completed using reference TRBV7-2 and TRBJ2-5, is GAGVSQSPSNKVTEKGKDVELRCDPISGHTALYWYRQSLGQGLEFLIYFQGNSAPDKSGLPSDRFSAERTGGSVSTLTIQRTQQEDSAVYLCASSQTGGQETQYFGPGTRLLVL.

This chain uses TRBV7-3 with TRBJ2-7, with a possible D match to TRBD2 (6 bases). CDR1 and CDR2 from the germline V gene are SGHTA and FQGTGA. CDR3 length equals 16 residues. Trimming shortened V by 2 bases and J by 3 bases, and 17 bases separated the two germline ends. CDR3 sequence: CASSLAGGDPIYEQYF. The CDR3, as DNA: TGTGCCAGCAGCTTAGCGGGCGGGGACCCTATCTACGAGCAGTACTTC.

There are a few counts of this clone. DNA for the CDR3: TGCGCCAGCAGCCAAGACAGGGATTTTAACTATGGCTACACCTTC. Residues: CASSQDRDFNYGYTF. The rearrangement uses TRBV4-1 and TRBJ1-2; perhaps TRBD1 as D (5 bases). CDR1 and CDR2 (germline): MGHRA, YSYEKL. The CDR3 loop spans 15 amino acids. V lost 0 bases and J lost 1, with 9 bases in between.

This chain uses TRBV11-1 with TRBJ2-7; possibly TRBD1 for D (6 bases). V was pared by 4 bases and J by 5 bases, with 18 bases between. The CDR3 length is 15 residues. CDR1 is SGHAT and CDR2 is FQDESV in the germline V gene (reference sequence). CDR3 region: CASSSPGQLADEQYF. The DNA for the CDR3 is TGTGCCAGCAGCTCACCCGGACAGCTCGCCGACGAGCAGTACTTC. Using reference TRBV11-1 and TRBJ2-7 for the parts outside the CDR3, the full variable domain is EAEVAQSPRYKITEKSQAVAFWCDPISGHATLYWYRQILGQGPELLVQFQDESVVDDSQLPKDRFSAERLKGVDSTLKIQPAELGDSAMYLCASSSPGQLADEQYFGPGTRLTVT.

This chain links TRBV19 with TRBJ1-5; D is perhaps TRBD1 (5 bases). V was trimmed by 1 base and J by 7 bases, leaving 14 bases between them. The CDR3 runs 15 residues. Germline V lookup: CDR1 LNHDA, CDR2 SQIVND (reference sequence). CDR3 region: CASSIAGRATQPQHF. The CDR3 DNA reads as TGTGCCAGTAGTATAGCTGGCAGGGCCACCCAGCCCCAGCATTTT.

The chain couples TRBV6-5 to TRBJ2-7, with a possible D match to TRBD1 (5 bases). The CDR3 sequence is 13 residues long. Germline V gives CDR1 MNHEY, CDR2 SVGAGI. Trimming pared 2 bases from V and 0 bases from J, leaving 5 bases between. The CDR3 DNA is TGTGCCAGCAGTTACGACAGCTCCTACGAGCAGTACTTC. It is translated as CASSYDSSYEQYF.

This clone was seen a few times. This chain links TRBV28 with TRBJ2-3; 8 positions agree with TRBD1. This CDR3 contains 15 residues. Per the germline V gene, CDR1 is MDHEN and CDR2 is SYDVKM. After removal of 5 bases from V and 4 bases from J, the junction contained 8 bases not matched to a gene. The chain's CDR3 is CASSLRGPTADTQYF. The CDR3 DNA is TGTGCCAGCAGTCTCAGGGGGCCAACCGCAGATACGCAGTATTTT.

The chain joins TRBV5-1 to TRBJ1-2; weak D call: TRBD1 (5 bases). Germline assignment: CDR1 SGHRS and CDR2 YFSETQ. The CDR3 contains 15 residues. V was shortened by 4 bases and J by 2 bases, with 15 bases between the two germline ends. CDR3 protein: CASSPSSQANYGYTF. The CDR3 DNA sequence: TGCGCCAGCAGCCCATCATCACAGGCGAACTATGGCTACACCTTC.

The chain is built from TRBV5-5 and TRBJ1-5; D is possibly TRBD1 (5 bases). Germline V lookup: CDR1 SGHKS, CDR2 YYEKEE (reference sequence). V lost 0 bases, J lost 7 bases, and 14 bases lay in between. The CDR3 has 15 residues. The CDR3, as DNA: TGTGCCAGCAGCTTGGAGAGTCTGGGGGGGCAGCCCCAGCATTTT. Amino acid sequence: CASSLESLGGQPQHF.

The gene calls are TRBV13 and TRBJ2-7; 7 bases are a match to TRBD1. Germline V gene sequence: CDR1 PRHDT, CDR2 FYEKMQ (reference sequence). The CDR3 is 18 residues long. V trimming: 2 bases; J trimming: 3 bases; junction bases outside the gene matches: 16. The CDR3 sequence: CASSLRTPGTAIYYEQYF. The DNA for the CDR3 is TGTGCCAGCAGCTTAAGAACACCCGGGACAGCCATCTACTACGAGCAGTACTTC.

The chain combines TRBV2 with TRBJ2-5; TRBD1 might be the D (5 bases). Per the germline V gene, CDR1 is SNHLY and CDR2 is FYNNEI. The V end lost 2 bases, the J end lost 5 bases, and 12 bases lay between the germline ends. The CDR3 totals 14 residues. The CDR3 DNA sequence: TGTGCCAGCAGTGAACGTGGGGCAATGGAGACCCAGTACTTC. It codes for CASSERGAMETQYF.

The chain has TRBV2 and TRBJ2-3; D unclear. Trimming pared 5 bases from V and 0 bases from J, leaving 9 bases between. CDR1 is SNHLY, CDR2 FYNNEI, per germline. The CDR3 covers 14 residues. The chain's CDR3 is CASSKLVSTDTQYF. CDR3 DNA: TGTGCCAGCAGTAAACTGGTTAGCACAGATACGCAGTATTTT.